This T cell receptor (beta chain) appears in the sequencing data of a study of post-analysis software for immune sequencing data. Study information: Included among the disease courses, which were recorded for the cohort, were relapsing-remitting, secondary progressive and progressive-relapsing multiple sclerosis. Study findings and constraints: There was significantly lower normalized Chao1 diversity in multiple sclerosis patients than in controls. A handful of TRBV segments appeared more often in patients than in controls, and TRBV5-6, TRBV5-1 and TRBV20-1 were among these. Strong co-clustering by F measure was seen for same-batch samples.

Libraries were made from TCR beta cDNA, and they carried unique molecular identifiers. There were roughly 0.85 to 11 million T cells, and about 500,000 cDNA molecules came from them. TCRdb used MiXCR to reprocess the PCR reads, holding one entry per CDR3 protein. The sample carries about 540,000 distinct CDR3 sequences, approximately 31% recorded once. Trimming pared 4 bases from V and 3 bases from J, leaving 17 bases between. There are 15 residues in the CDR3. Germline V gives CDR1 SGDLS, CDR2 YYNGEE. This clonotype has just a few counts. Its target is not known. This TCR was recovered from a girl aged 2-17 years with multiple sclerosis. The specimen was blood. The J gene is TRBJ2-7, the V gene TRBV9, with no clear D. Here the CDR3 DNA reads TGTGCCAGCAGCCCTCAAGGCGGTTCCCGCTACGAGCAGTACTTC. It codes for CASSPQGGSRYEQYF.